This paragraph covers one T cell receptor beta chain sequence. Germline loops: CDR1 SGHNT, CDR2 YENEEA. The CDR3 length is 12 residues. Trimming took 5 bases from V and 7 from J, leaving 10 bases between them. Here immunoSEQ multiplex PCR was the method, and the copy in TCRdb shows in-frame clones only, minus some. Among 160,000 or so clones listed, roughly 86% were seen once. This specimen comes from a study of blood T cell repertoires in COVID-19. Study in general: In each case, the material was cDNA or gDNA derived from T cells, B-cell-depleted T cells, or PBMCs.

The chain couples TRBV11-3 to TRBJ2-3; possibly TRBD1 for D (5 bases). Sequencing was done on a sample of peripheral blood. The sequence derives from a woman in her sixties who had recovered from COVID-19. The CDR3 nucleotides read TGTGCCAGCAGCCCGGACACCAATACGCAGTATTTT. Encoded protein: CASSPDTNTQYF. Combining the CDR3 with reference TRBV11-3 and TRBJ2-3 gives the whole variable domain EAGVVQSPRYKIIEKKQPVAFWCNPISGHNTLYWYLQNLGQGPELLIRYENEEAVDDSQLPKDRFSAERLKGVDSTLKIQPAELGDSAVYLCASSPDTNTQYFGPGTRLTVL.